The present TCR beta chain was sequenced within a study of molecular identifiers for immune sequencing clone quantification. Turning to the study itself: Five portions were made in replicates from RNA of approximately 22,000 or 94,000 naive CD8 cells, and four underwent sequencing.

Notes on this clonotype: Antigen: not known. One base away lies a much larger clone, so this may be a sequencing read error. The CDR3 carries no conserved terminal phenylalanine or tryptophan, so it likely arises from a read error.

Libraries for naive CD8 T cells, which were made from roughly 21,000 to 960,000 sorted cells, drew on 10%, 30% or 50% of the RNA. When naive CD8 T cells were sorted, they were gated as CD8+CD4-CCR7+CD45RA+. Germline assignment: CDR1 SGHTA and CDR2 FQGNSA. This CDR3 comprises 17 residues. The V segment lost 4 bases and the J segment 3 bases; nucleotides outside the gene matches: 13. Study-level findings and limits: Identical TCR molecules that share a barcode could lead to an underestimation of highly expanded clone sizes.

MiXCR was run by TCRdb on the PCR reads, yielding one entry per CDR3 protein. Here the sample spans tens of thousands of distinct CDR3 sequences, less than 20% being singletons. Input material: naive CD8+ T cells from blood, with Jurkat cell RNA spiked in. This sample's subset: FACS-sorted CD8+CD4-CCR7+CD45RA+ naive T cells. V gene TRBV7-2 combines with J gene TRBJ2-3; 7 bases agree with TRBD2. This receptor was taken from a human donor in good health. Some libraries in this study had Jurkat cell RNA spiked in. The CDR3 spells CASSSAPGREWTDTQYL. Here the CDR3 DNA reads TGTGCCAGCAGCTCAGCTCCGGGGCGGGAGTGGACAGATACGCAGTATCTT.